This T cell receptor (beta chain) originates from a study of T cell repertoires in ileal Crohn's disease. Germline CDR1 reads SNHLY; CDR2 reads FYNNEI. This CDR3 region has 15 residues. V was cut by 8 bases and J by 5 bases, with 21 bases left in between. TCRdb's table, derived via immunoSEQ multiplex PCR, lists solely in-frame clones and lacks some. The table includes approximately 13,000 clones, approximately 81% detected once. The gene calls are TRBV2 and TRBJ2-5; perhaps TRBD2 as D (6 bases). The TCR comes from an adult with Crohn's disease. Sequencing used ileal tissue. The CDR3 DNA follows: TGTGCCAGCGATGGGAGGAGAGGGCGCGACGAGACCCAGTACTTC. This encodes CASDGRRGRDETQYF.